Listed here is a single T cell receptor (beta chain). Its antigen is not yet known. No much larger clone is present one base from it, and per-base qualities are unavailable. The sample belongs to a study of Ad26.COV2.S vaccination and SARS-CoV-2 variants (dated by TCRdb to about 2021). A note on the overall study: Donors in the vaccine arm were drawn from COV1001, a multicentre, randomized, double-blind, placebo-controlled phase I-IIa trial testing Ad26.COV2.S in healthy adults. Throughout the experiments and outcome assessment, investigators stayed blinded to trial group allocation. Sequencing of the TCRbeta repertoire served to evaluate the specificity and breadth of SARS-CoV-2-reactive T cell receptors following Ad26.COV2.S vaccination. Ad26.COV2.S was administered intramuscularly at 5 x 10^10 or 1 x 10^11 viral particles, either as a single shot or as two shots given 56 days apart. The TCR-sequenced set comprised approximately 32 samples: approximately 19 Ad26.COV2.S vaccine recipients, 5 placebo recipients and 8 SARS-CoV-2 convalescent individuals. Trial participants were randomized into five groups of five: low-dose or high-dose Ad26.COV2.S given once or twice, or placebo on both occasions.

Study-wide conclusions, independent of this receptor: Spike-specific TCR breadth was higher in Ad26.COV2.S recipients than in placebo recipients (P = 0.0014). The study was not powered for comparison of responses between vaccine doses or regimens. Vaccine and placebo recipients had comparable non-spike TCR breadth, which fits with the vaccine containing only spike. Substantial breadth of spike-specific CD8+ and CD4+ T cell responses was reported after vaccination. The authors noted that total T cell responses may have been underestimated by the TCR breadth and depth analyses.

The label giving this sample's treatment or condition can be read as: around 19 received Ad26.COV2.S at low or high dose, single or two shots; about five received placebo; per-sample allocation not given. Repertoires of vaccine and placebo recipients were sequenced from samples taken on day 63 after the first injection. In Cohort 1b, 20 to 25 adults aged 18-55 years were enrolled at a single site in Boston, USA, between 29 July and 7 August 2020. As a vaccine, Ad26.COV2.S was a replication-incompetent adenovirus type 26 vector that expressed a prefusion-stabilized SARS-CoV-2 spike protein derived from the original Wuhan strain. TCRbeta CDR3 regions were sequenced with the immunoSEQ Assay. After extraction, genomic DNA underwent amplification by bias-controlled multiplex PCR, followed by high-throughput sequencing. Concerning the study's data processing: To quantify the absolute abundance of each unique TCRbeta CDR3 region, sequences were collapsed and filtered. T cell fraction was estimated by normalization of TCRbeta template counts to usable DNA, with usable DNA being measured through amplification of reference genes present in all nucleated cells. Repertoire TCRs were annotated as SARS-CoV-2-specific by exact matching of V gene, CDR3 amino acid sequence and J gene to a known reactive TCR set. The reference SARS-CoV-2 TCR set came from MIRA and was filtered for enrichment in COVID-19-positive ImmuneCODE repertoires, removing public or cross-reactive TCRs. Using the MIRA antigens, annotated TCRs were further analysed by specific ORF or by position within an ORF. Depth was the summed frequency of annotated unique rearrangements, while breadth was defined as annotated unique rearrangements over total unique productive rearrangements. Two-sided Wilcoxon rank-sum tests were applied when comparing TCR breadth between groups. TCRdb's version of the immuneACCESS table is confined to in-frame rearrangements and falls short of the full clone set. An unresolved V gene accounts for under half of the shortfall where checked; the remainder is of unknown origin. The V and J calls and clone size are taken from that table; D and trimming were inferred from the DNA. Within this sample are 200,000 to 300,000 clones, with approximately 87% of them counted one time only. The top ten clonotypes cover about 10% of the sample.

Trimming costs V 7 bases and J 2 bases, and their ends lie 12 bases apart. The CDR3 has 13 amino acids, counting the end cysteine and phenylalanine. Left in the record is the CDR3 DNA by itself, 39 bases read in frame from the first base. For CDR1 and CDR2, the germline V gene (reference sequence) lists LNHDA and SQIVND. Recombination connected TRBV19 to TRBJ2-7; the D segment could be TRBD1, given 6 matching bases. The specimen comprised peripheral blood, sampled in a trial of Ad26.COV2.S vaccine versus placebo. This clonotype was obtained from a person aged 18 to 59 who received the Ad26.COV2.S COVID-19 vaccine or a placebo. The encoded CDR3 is CASTARGAYEQYF. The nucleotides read TGTGCCAGTACCGCCAGGGGCGCCTACGAGCAGTACTTC.